This TCR beta chain was identified in a study of T cells in Graves' hyperthyroidism and ophthalmopathy (dated by TCRdb to the late 2010s). With respect to the entire study: Peripheral blood samples were taken at initial diagnosis, before any treatment was given. Whether ophthalmopathy could be predicted prospectively was tested in an independent validation cohort made up of under 20 hyperthyroidism patients plus 17 patients who later progressed to ophthalmopathy. The study also compared thyroid tissue and blood T-cell repertoires from about six Graves' hyperthyroidism patients. To identify TCR V-J signatures that set the groups apart, the researchers used a discovery cohort of 95 to 100 patients, made up of 43 with Graves' ophthalmopathy and 57 with stable Graves' hyperthyroidism. For training and testing, the 100 or so patients in the discovery cohort were randomly divided in a 7:3 ratio. According to the paper, TCR Vbeta CDR3 sequencing was carried out on approximately 140 peripheral blood samples, which came from fewer than 50 ophthalmopathy, fewer than 80 hyperthyroidism and approximately 17 progressor patients. Once sampling was done, hyperthyroidism patients were given methimazole at a starting dose of 30 mg daily, whereas ophthalmopathy patients were given high-dose intravenous methylprednisolone.

This clonotype has ten or more counts. Its antigen is unknown. No much larger clonotype is one base removed from it; base qualities were not supplied. Beyond this particular receptor, the publication reports: In validation, progression to ophthalmopathy was predicted by the model with roughly 71% sensitivity and about 72% specificity, a median of approximately 6.5 months before onset. Most expanded thyroid clonotypes (frequency above 0.001) were also found in blood, which suggests that blood repertoires may mirror thyroid immune responses. Ophthalmopathy was separated from stable hyperthyroidism by a 13 V-J signature model, with roughly 88% sensitivity and approximately 81% specificity obtained in cross-validation and 80%/75% obtained in testing. No statistical method was used to fix the sample size in advance, and group allocation was not hidden from the investigators.

The TCR beta CDR3 regions were amplified from the RNA transcripts. A first-round RT-PCR of the TCR CDR3 used the HTBI primer set with the Qiagen OneStep RT-PCR kit. The libraries were constructed in a second round of multiplex PCR and then size-selected and purified. Libraries were sequenced paired-end with 100 bp reads on an Illumina HiSeq2000. On the study's bioinformatics: SOAPnuke was used to process the raw data, removing reads that contained adapters or uncalled bases, had a mean Phred below 15, or lacked an exact match to the constant primer or identifier. COPE v1.2.5 was used to merge the high-quality paired reads, and each unique nucleotide sequence was defined as a clonotype. MiTCR v1.1 was used to align the clonotypes against IMGT TRBV, TRBD and TRBJ reference segments. Analysis was restricted to V-J combinations with a frequency above 0.0001, which covered roughly 99% of repertoires. A TCS score was defined as the ratio between F50 (clonal expansion) and ExV (chaos), using BLOSUM62-based TCRdist between CDR3 peptides within each V-J. Welch's t-statistics and random forest reduced 450 to 600 V-J features to 10 to 15, which were used in a naive Bayes classifier (R e1071). The public reads were reanalyzed by TCRdb: fastp trimming at Q25, MiXCR alignment, in-frame beta chains only. Duplicate CDR3 protein sequences are folded into a single record with the most common DNA and genes. TCRdb, not the original authors, processed these V and J calls. For this sample the table gives a few hundred thousand distinct CDR3 sequences, of which roughly 14% were detected only once. The ten largest clones capture 17% of the sample.

A patient counted as having stable Graves' hyperthyroidism if no progression to ophthalmopathy occurred over 18 months of follow-up. Hyperthyroidism patients were aged 18 to 65 years and newly diagnosed, with disease duration of less than 2 months. Any patient with an uncontrolled infection, another autoimmune disease, pregnancy or lactation was excluded. Diagnoses were based on clinical symptoms, serum thyroxine and TRAb, thyroid ultrasound and orbital computed tomography. PBMCs were separated from 7.5 to 10 ml of fresh peripheral blood using Ficoll-Paque density gradient centrifugation. Trizol reagent was used to extract total RNA, and RNA quality was then checked on an Agilent 2100 Bioanalyzer. The CDR3 contains 13 residues, cysteine and phenylalanine counted. Only the CDR3 portion is preserved as DNA: 39 bases, with reading frame beginning at the first base. CDR1 and CDR2, looked up from the germline V gene (reference sequence), are LGHDT and YNNKEL. Trimming removed 1 base from V and 6 bases from J, leaving 9 bases between the germline ends.

The clonotype comes from a woman aged 18-29 years with Graves' hyperthyroidism. This receptor chain uses TRBV3-1 and TRBJ1-1; the D gene is unclear. The sample taken for sequencing was blood. The nucleotide sequence reads as follows: TGTGCCAGCAGCCAAGTGATCGGGTCTGAAGCTTTCTTT. This encodes CASSQVIGSEAFF.